A single sample gave rise to the 28 T cell receptor beta chains below, sequenced in a study of T cells in Graves' hyperthyroidism and ophthalmopathy. The source material, RNA transcripts, was used to amplify TCR beta CDR3 regions. HTBI primers were used for first-round RT-PCR of the TCR CDR3. TCRdb re-analysed the multiplex PCR reads in MiXCR, keeping a single row per CDR3 protein. The table has more than 300,000 distinct CDR3 sequences, 14% seen once. The source material was blood. Receptors originate from a young woman with Graves' ophthalmopathy.

This clonotype was detected ten times or more. CDR3 DNA: TGTGCCAGCAGTGACACATGGGGGCCTCTAGCGACTAGCACAGATACGCAGTATTTT. It is translated as CASSDTWGPLATSTDTQYF. This chain joins TRBV2 and TRBJ2-3; D tentatively fits TRBD1 or TRBD2 (6 bases each). Per the germline V gene, CDR1 is SNHLY and CDR2 is FYNNEI. V lost 3 bases and J 0 bases, leaving 22 bases between the germline ends. The CDR3 has 19 residues.

This sequence joins TRBV19 and TRBJ2-1; 10 bases match TRBD2. Germline V gene lookup returns CDR1 LNHDA and CDR2 SQIVND (reference sequence). CDR3 size: 19 residues. The J segment lost 6 bases and the V segment lost 3 bases, leaving 17 bases of the junction unmatched. The CDR3 is CASSIDVGGSGGLLNEQFF. Written as DNA, the CDR3 is TGTGCCAGTAGTATTGACGTGGGAGGTAGCGGGGGGTTGCTCAATGAGCAGTTCTTC.

This clonotype was seen ten or more times. The chain couples TRBV28 to TRBJ2-1; TRBD2 aligns across 7 bases. The V gene's germline CDR1 is MDHEN and CDR2 SYDVKM. Trimming cost V 1 base and J 3 bases; bases outside gene matches: 3. The length of the CDR3 is 15 residues. CDR3 DNA sequence: TGTGCCAGCAGTTTATTAACGGGGGGCTACAATGAGCAGTTCTTC. It encodes CASSLLTGGYNEQFF.

This clonotype occurred many times. A read error may produce the germline difference seen at one junction end. The chain is built from TRBV5-1 and TRBJ2-5; D remains ambiguous. The CDR3 sequence is 12 residues long. Germline lookup yields CDR1 SGHRS and CDR2 YFSETQ. The CDR3 nucleotides read TGCGCCAGCAGCGTAGAGCAAGGGACCCAGTACTTC. Protein: CASSVEQGTQYF.

Ten or more counts support this clonotype. This chain joins TRBV5-6 and TRBJ1-2; no clear D gene. V was clipped by 2 bases and J by 5 bases, with 4 bases between them. CDR1 is SGHDT, CDR2 YYEEEE, per germline. CDR3 length: 11 amino acids. The CDR3 DNA sequence: TGTGCCAGCAGCTTTCAATATGGCTACACCTTC. Encoded protein: CASSFQYGYTF.

The table lists this clonotype with many counts. The chain is built from TRBV27 and TRBJ2-7; D is possibly TRBD2 (6 bases). The CDR3 covers 15 residues. Germline loops: CDR1 MNHEY, CDR2 SMNVEV (reference sequence). V was clipped by 3 bases and J by 4 bases, with 16 bases between them. The CDR3 region is CASSFSAGNLYEQYF. In DNA, the CDR3 is TGTGCCAGCAGTTTTTCGGCGGGAAACTTATACGAGCAGTACTTC.

This clonotype was seen ten or more times. This chain links TRBV6-1 with TRBJ1-1; 7 nucleotides agree with TRBD1. CDR3 length: 17 amino acids. Losses at the gene ends were 0 bases for V and 3 bases for J; bases not matched to a gene: 10. CDR1 and CDR2 from the germline V gene are MNHNS and SASEGT. CDR3 protein: CASSEAEGQRFYTEAFF. The CDR3 nucleotides read TGTGCCAGCAGTGAAGCGGAGGGACAGAGATTTTACACTGAAGCTTTCTTT.

The V gene is TRBV4-2, the J gene TRBJ2-1; 13 bases map to TRBD2. V trimming: 1 base; J trimming: 3 bases; junction bases outside the gene matches: 12. Germline CDR1 and CDR2: LGHNA and YNFKEQ. The CDR3 spans 20 residues. The CDR3 protein is CASSQVSTSGGPQYYNEQFF. Here the CDR3 DNA reads TGTGCCAGCAGCCAAGTTTCGACTAGCGGGGGGCCTCAATACTACAATGAGCAGTTCTTC.

This clonotype has a count of ten or more. The rearrangement uses TRBV20-1 and TRBJ2-3, with TRBD2 identical over 9 bases. With V trimmed by 4 bases and J by 2 bases, 4 bases remained unmatched. The germline V gene has CDR1 DFQATT and CDR2 SNEGSKA (reference sequence). The CDR3 has 14 amino acids. CDR3 region: CSATSGGNTDTQYF. For the CDR3, the DNA is TGCAGTGCTACAAGCGGGGGGAACACAGATACGCAGTATTTT.

This clonotype was observed many times. The V call is TRBV5-1, the J call TRBJ2-1, with 13 bases identical to TRBD2. The CDR3 length is 16 residues. V lost 5 bases and J lost 4; bases outside the gene matches: 6. The germline CDR1 and CDR2 sequences are SGHRS and YFSETQ. The CDR3 sequence: CASSSTSGGRYNEQFF. For the CDR3, the DNA is TGCGCCAGCAGTTCGACTAGCGGGGGGCGGTACAATGAGCAGTTCTTC.

This clonotype occurred many times. The chain is built from TRBV7-2 and TRBJ2-3; TRBD2 might be the D (7 bases). Trimming shortened V by 7 bases and J by 3 bases, and 26 bases separated the two germline ends. The CDR3 has 18 amino acids. Germline lookup yields CDR1 SGHTA and CDR2 FQGNSA. The CDR3 DNA follows: TGTGCCAGCAACCCTTCGGGGGGCCCCCCCGGAATTACAGATACGCAGTATTTT. This translates into CASNPSGGPPGITDTQYF.

A note on this clonotype: The conserved phenylalanine or tryptophan normally closing the CDR3 is absent here, so this likely arose from a read error. The chain is built from TRBV7-3 and TRBJ1-1; no clear D gene. Germline CDR1 SGHTA, CDR2 FQGTGA. Trimming removed 5 bases from V and 2 bases from J, with 12 bases in between. CDR3 length: 14 residues. CDR3 amino acids: CASSARGRNTEAFS. CDR3 bases: TGTGCCAGCAGCGCCCGAGGAAGAAACACTGAAGCTTTCTCT.

This clonotype was counted only a few times. This chain connects TRBV19 to TRBJ2-3; 10 bases map to TRBD2. The V and J ends lost 8 bases and 1 base, in that order; junction bases with no gene match: 6. Germline V gene sequence: CDR1 LNHDA, CDR2 SQIVND (reference sequence). The CDR3 is made up of 15 amino acids. CDR3: CASSPSGRRTDTQYF. CDR3 nucleotide sequence: TGTGCCAGTTCTCCTAGCGGGAGACGCACAGATACGCAGTATTTT.

The chain carries TRBV28 and TRBJ2-7, with a possible D match to TRBD1 (6 bases). Germline CDR1 MDHEN, CDR2 SYDVKM. The CDR3 runs 15 residues. Trimming stripped 3 bases from V and 3 bases from J, with 15 bases between. As DNA, the CDR3 is TGTGCCAGCAGTTTTGGAAAGGGGGATATCTACGAGCAGTACTTC. Amino acid sequence: CASSFGKGDIYEQYF.

This clonotype has a handful of counts. The rearrangement uses TRBV6-1 and TRBJ1-1, with a tentative D call TRBD1 (5 bases). The germline V and J ends were trimmed by 5 bases and 6 bases, with 10 bases remaining between them. Germline assignment: CDR1 MNHNS and CDR2 SASEGT. The CDR3 runs 12 residues. For the CDR3, the DNA is TGTGCCAGCAGTCGTCAGGGCGCTGAAGCTTTCTTT. Residues: CASSRQGAEAFF.

This clonotype has a count of ten or more. The gene calls are TRBV7-8 and TRBJ1-6; 8 nucleotides agree with TRBD1. V shed 0 bases and J 7 bases; nucleotides not matched to a gene: 2. This CDR3 has 15 amino acids. Germline V gene sequence: CDR1 SGHVS, CDR2 FQNEAQ. The CDR3 here is CASSLADRANSPLHF. As DNA, the CDR3 is TGTGCCAGCAGCTTAGCGGACAGGGCAAATTCACCCCTCCACTTT.

This clonotype has ten or more counts. The chain carries TRBV11-2 and TRBJ2-5, with D tentatively TRBD2 (6 bases). Germline CDR1 is SGHAT and CDR2 is FQNNGV. The CDR3 covers 14 residues. The ends were cut back, 5 bases at V and 2 bases at J, with 12 bases in the middle. In DNA, the CDR3 is TGTGCCAGCAGCCCGGACTACGCTCAAGAGACCCAGTACTTC. This gives the protein CASSPDYAQETQYF.

This clonotype appeared a few times. The genes are TRBV25-1 and TRBJ1-6; D not certain. V was trimmed by 4 bases and J by 7 bases, leaving 11 bases between them. CDR3 length equals 14 residues. Germline V lookup: CDR1 MGHDK, CDR2 SYGVNS. The CDR3 coding sequence is TGTGCCAGCAGTGTTGGGGTCTACAATTCACCCCTCCACTTT. Translation: CASSVGVYNSPLHF.

This clonotype came up many times. The rearrangement uses TRBV5-1 and TRBJ2-3; 11 bases fit TRBD2. Trimming at V came to 3 bases and at J to 4 bases, leaving 4 bases not matched to a gene. Germline V gene data show CDR1 as SGHRS and CDR2 as YFSETQ. The CDR3 consists of 15 residues. CDR3 DNA sequence: TGCGCCAGCAGCTCTAGCGGGGGGTTCGCAGATACGCAGTATTTT. Translated, it gives CASSSSGGFADTQYF.

This clonotype was seen a few times. The chain employs TRBV20-1 and TRBJ2-7; 8 nucleotides match TRBD2. The germline CDR1 and CDR2 sequences are DFQATT and SNEGSKA (reference sequence). J lost 3 bases, V lost 5 bases, and 6 bases had no gene match. This CDR3 spans 13 amino acids. CDR3 DNA: TGCAGTGCTCCTTTAGCGGGGAACTACGAGCAGTACTTC. Translated, it gives CSAPLAGNYEQYF.

The V gene is TRBV5-4, the J gene TRBJ1-1; D may be TRBD1 (5 bases). The CDR3 extends over 15 amino acids. Trimming removed 4 bases at V and 4 bases at J, with 17 bases between. Germline-derived CDR1 and CDR2 are SGHNT and YYREEE (reference sequence). The CDR3 DNA is TGTGCCAGCAGCGTAAGAGGGGTCTTCGGCACTGAAGCTTTCTTT. Its translation is CASSVRGVFGTEAFF.

This clonotype showed up many times. CDR3 loop: CASSATHRDGYGYTF. The CDR3 DNA reads as TGTGCCAGTAGTGCTACCCACCGGGACGGCTATGGCTACACCTTC. The chain carries TRBV19 and TRBJ1-2; D is perhaps TRBD1 (5 bases). Germline CDR1 and CDR2: LNHDA and SQIVND (reference sequence). V shed 5 bases and J shed 4 bases, with 17 bases lying between them. The CDR3 covers 15 residues.

This clonotype was recorded a few times. The V and J genes are TRBV7-3 and TRBJ2-3, with D perhaps TRBD1 or TRBD2 (6 bases each). V was trimmed by 1 base and J by 4 bases, leaving 27 bases between them. The CDR3 has 20 residues. Germline CDR1 and CDR2: SGHTA and FQGTGA. The CDR3 DNA reads TGTGCCAGCAGCTTAATAGGAGGGCCAGGGGAAGAAACTCTACCAGATACGCAGTATTTT. It specifies CASSLIGGPGEETLPDTQYF.

There are a few counts of this clonotype. The J gene is TRBJ2-2, the V gene TRBV10-1; D unclear. Trimming pared 3 bases from V and 8 bases from J, leaving 4 bases between. CDR3 length: 11 residues. Germline V gives CDR1 WNHNN, CDR2 SYGVQD (reference sequence). The CDR3 sequence: CASSDLGELFF. CDR3 nucleotide sequence: TGCGCCAGCAGTGACCTAGGGGAGCTGTTTTTT.

V and J are TRBV4-1 and TRBJ2-1, with TRBD2 matching 10 bases. The end of the DNA aligns better with TRBJ2-7, so the J call may be wrong. CDR1 is MGHRA, CDR2 YSYEKL, per germline. CDR3 length equals 15 residues. CDR3 amino acids: CASSLLAGVYNEQYF. CDR3 in DNA: TGCGCCAGCAGCCTCCTAGCGGGGGTATACAATGAGCAGTACTTC.

A few counts support this clonotype. This chain joins TRBV6-1 and TRBJ2-5; D remains ambiguous. With 6 bases removed from V and 1 base from J, the gap between germline ends came to 18 bases. Germline CDR1 and CDR2: MNHNS and SASEGT. This CDR3 spans 16 amino acids. The CDR3 here is CASSGAAGPPQETQYF. The CDR3, as DNA: TGTGCCAGCAGCGGTGCGGCCGGACCTCCCCAAGAGACCCAGTACTTC.

The table lists this clonotype with a few counts. The rearrangement links TRBV30 to TRBJ2-6; D is ambiguous. In germline, CDR1 is GTSNPN, CDR2 SVGIG (reference sequence). This CDR3 region has 16 residues. The ends were cut back, 0 bases at V and 0 bases at J, with 9 bases in the middle. The CDR3 DNA sequence: TGTGCCTGGAGTGTACGTAGGCCCTCTGGGGCCAACGTCCTGACTTTC. It specifies CAWSVRRPSGANVLTF.

This clonotype has more than one count but fewer than ten. The chain employs TRBV7-2 and TRBJ2-5; D uncertain. The V and J ends lost 5 bases and 1 base respectively, with 5 bases between them. Germline loops: CDR1 SGHTA, CDR2 FQGNSA. This CDR3 is 12 amino acids long. CDR3 in DNA: TGTGCCAGCAGCCGCTTCCAAGAGACCCAGTACTTC. Amino acids: CASSRFQETQYF.